This TCR beta chain was profiled in a study of Tregs in tolerant kidney transplant recipients. Study background: Recipients received nonmyeloablative bone marrow transplants from related graft donors, with transient mixed chimerism. Study results and caveats: The most relevant donor-specific Treg TCRbeta repertoire apparently came from expansion with activated donor B cells. Changing PCR primers prevented nucleotide comparison between some patients' samples.

Only a few counts were recorded for this clone. Its target is unknown. The germline V gene encodes CDR1 LGHNA and CDR2 YSLEER. V lost 1 base and J lost 2, with 17 bases in between. The CDR3 covers 17 residues. Measured with immunoSEQ multiplex PCR; TCRdb has only the in-frame clones, and not every one. The profile covers 95,000 to 120,000 clones, with almost 90% appearing a single time and just under 0.35% taken by the ten largest. The sequenced sample was CD4+ T cells from blood, obtained before the transplant. The origin of this receptor is a human donor who received a combined kidney and bone marrow transplant. The V gene is TRBV4-3, the J gene TRBJ1-1; D uncertain. CDR3 sequence: CASSQGTGGRANTEAFF. Written as DNA, the CDR3 is TGCGCCAGCAGCCAAGGTACGGGAGGCCGGGCTAACACTGAAGCTTTCTTT.